This T cell receptor (beta chain) was documented in a study of T cells in Graves' hyperthyroidism and ophthalmopathy. Lactation, pregnancy, other autoimmune disease or uncontrolled infection led to exclusion of patients. This clonotype was counted a few times. Germline values: CDR1 MNHNS, CDR2 SASEGT. Trimming removed 7 bases from V and 4 bases from J; junction bases left unmatched: 6. The CDR3 contains 13 residues. Regions amplified from RNA transcripts were the TCR beta CDR3 regions. TCR CDR3 regions were first amplified by RT-PCR with HTBI primers. TCRdb re-called the multiplex PCR reads through MiXCR, storing one row per CDR3 protein. In the table there are about 520,000 distinct CDR3 sequences, roughly 20% of which are singletons.

The chain joins TRBV6-1 to TRBJ1-2, with 7 bases that match TRBD1. Specimen: blood. The clonotype was recovered from a man between 18 and 29 years old with Graves' hyperthyroidism. CDR3 DNA sequence: TGTGCCAGCATATGGCCAGGGGGCTATGGCTACACCTTC. It specifies CASIWPGGYGYTF.